This T cell receptor beta chain was sequenced during a study of neurological immune-mediated disorders. Overall study results and limits: Expansion of TCR clones was greatest in HTLV-1-associated myelopathy and smallest in multiple sclerosis, where it fell below that of healthy controls. The absence of any CDR3 amino acid sequence shared by expanded clones across subjects suggests that repertoires were private in all groups.

Time point in this sample: longitudinal time-point 1 (baseline). The V gene's germline CDR1 is SGHRS and CDR2 YFSETQ. The CDR3 consists of 18 residues. The V end lost 4 bases, the J end lost 0 bases, and 19 bases lay between the germline ends. The cDNA came from 5'RACE, which used 10-nucleotide random UMIs. MiXCR was run by TCRdb on the 5' RACE reads, yielding one entry per CDR3 protein. The data show around 76,000 distinct CDR3 sequences, with approximately 10% seen just once and around a tenth held by the top ten. On this clonotype: Its antigen is unidentified.

This receptor was identified in a man aged 25-45 years in good health. The sequenced sample consisted of PBMCs. The V and J genes are TRBV5-1 and TRBJ1-4; possible D gene TRBD1, 6 bases. CDR3 in DNA: TGCGCCAGCAGCCGGGGGCAGGGTCAAGATGCAACTAATGAAAAACTGTTTTTT. Protein: CASSRGQGQDATNEKLFF.